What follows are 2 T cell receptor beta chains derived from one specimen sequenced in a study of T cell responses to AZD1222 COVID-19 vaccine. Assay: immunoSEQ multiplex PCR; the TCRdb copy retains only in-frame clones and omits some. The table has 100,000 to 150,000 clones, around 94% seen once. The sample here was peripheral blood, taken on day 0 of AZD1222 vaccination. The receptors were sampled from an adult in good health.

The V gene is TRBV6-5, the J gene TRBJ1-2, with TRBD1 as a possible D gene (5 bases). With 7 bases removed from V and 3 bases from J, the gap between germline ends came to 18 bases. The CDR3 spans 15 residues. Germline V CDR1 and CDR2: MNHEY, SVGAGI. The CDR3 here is CASTLGLLRDYGYTF. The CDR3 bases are TGTGCCAGCACCCTGGGACTCCTGAGGGACTATGGCTACACCTTC.

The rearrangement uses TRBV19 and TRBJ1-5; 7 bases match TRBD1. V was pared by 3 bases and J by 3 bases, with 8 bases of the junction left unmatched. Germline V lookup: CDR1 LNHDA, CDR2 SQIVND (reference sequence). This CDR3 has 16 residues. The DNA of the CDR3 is TGTGCCAGTAGTATCATGGAGGACAGGCTCAATCAGCCCCAGCATTTT. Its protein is CASSIMEDRLNQPQHF.